The source of this T cell receptor beta chain is a study of shared clonotypes between healthy human individuals. The ends were cut back, 3 bases at V and 2 bases at J, with 19 bases in the middle. CDR1 is SGHVS, CDR2 FQNEAQ, per germline. CDR3 length equals 18 residues. Naivety among CD8 cells was defined by CD45RO negativity and positive CCR7 selection, thereby excluding terminally differentiated effector memory CD45RA+ cells. Profiling relied on immunoSEQ multiplex PCR, and the TCRdb table lists in-frame clones only, not all of them. The sample includes almost 700,000 clones, roughly nine tenths of them seen just once.

Sample: naive CD8+ T cells sorted from blood. The chain combines TRBV7-8 with TRBJ2-2; D is ambiguous. This clonotype originated in a man between 25 and 39 years old in good health. The CDR3 DNA reads TGTGCCAGCAGCTTGGGCCTAGACCGGGCTACCAACACCGGGGAGCTGTTTTTT. Encoded protein: CASSLGLDRATNTGELFF.